Below are 31 T cell receptor beta chains sequenced from a single sample in a study of identifying expanded T cells in peripheral blood (dated by TCRdb to about 2019). The library was obtained by the immunoSEQ multiplex PCR assay. In its TCRdb copy, this immuneACCESS table keeps in-frame sequences only and misses some clones. Where compared with another copy, unresolved V genes explain less than half of these, and the others have no known cause. This sample has about 97,000 clones in its table, and around nine tenths of those were observed once. About 18% of the sample rests with the top ten. Sequencing used blood. Receptor source: a person aged 18 to 75 in good health.

V gene TRBV7-9 combines with J gene TRBJ2-7, with D possibly TRBD2 on 6 matching bases. This CDR3 is 14 amino acids long. CDR1 and CDR2 from the germline V gene are SEHNR and FQNEAQ (reference sequence). V was pared by 0 bases and J by 3 bases, with 9 bases between. CDR3 nucleotide sequence: TGTGCCAGCAGCTTAGCGGGGAGGATCTACGAGCAGTACTTC. As protein: CASSLAGRIYEQYF.

This clone was seen a single time. The genes are TRBV28 and TRBJ1-1; the D is unclear. Germline lookup yields CDR1 MDHEN and CDR2 SYDVKM. Trimming shortened V by 0 bases and J by 1 base, and 6 bases separated the two germline ends. The CDR3 covers 14 residues. Written as DNA, the CDR3 is TGTGCCAGCAGTTTATGGGAATCGAACACTGAAGCTTTCTTT. This sequence encodes CASSLWESNTEAFF. The full variable domain, with the rest looked up from reference TRBV28 and TRBJ1-1, is DVKVTQSSRYLVKRTGEKVFLECVQDMDHENMFWYRQDPGLGLRLIYFSYDVKMKEKGDIPEGYSVSREKKERFSLILESASTNQTSMYLCASSLWESNTEAFFGQGTRLTVV.

The genes are TRBV13 and TRBJ2-7, with D perhaps assigned TRBD1 or TRBD2 (5 bases each). The germline CDR1 and CDR2 sequences are PRHDT and FYEKMQ (reference sequence). The CDR3 sequence is 14 residues long. V lost 4 bases and J lost 2, with 12 bases in between. CDR3 coding DNA: TGTGCCAGCAGCTCCGGGACCGAACCCTACGAGCAGTACTTC. It is translated as CASSSGTEPYEQYF. Full variable domain (outside the CDR3, taken from reference TRBV13 and TRBJ2-7): AAGVIQSPRHLIKEKRETATLKCYPIPRHDTVYWYQQGPGQDPQFLISFYEKMQSDKGSIPDRFSAQQFSDYHSELNMSSLELGDSALYFCASSSGTEPYEQYFGPGTRLTVT.

This clone was found a few times. The chain employs TRBV25-1 and TRBJ2-2; 12 bases are a match to TRBD2. V was pared by 3 bases and J by 5 bases, with 4 bases of the junction left unmatched. CDR3 size: 16 residues. CDR1 is MGHDK and CDR2 is SYGVNS in the germline V gene. CDR3 loop: CASSDSSGGATGELFF. CDR3 bases: TGTGCCAGCAGTGACTCTAGCGGGGGGGCAACCGGGGAGCTGTTTTTT.

The chain employs TRBV28 and TRBJ2-6, with D unresolved. This CDR3 has 12 residues. CDR1 is MDHEN, CDR2 SYDVKM, per germline. Trimming took off 4 bases at V and 2 bases at J, with 0 bases between the two ends. CDR3 residues: CASSSGANVLTF. The CDR3 region has the DNA TGTGCCAGCAGTTCTGGGGCCAACGTCCTGACTTTC. Full variable domain (remainder filled in from reference TRBV28 and TRBJ2-6): DVKVTQSSRYLVKRTGEKVFLECVQDMDHENMFWYRQDPGLGLRLIYFSYDVKMKEKGDIPEGYSVSREKKERFSLILESASTNQTSMYLCASSSGANVLTFGAGSRLTVL.

This clone was found once. The V gene is TRBV7-8, the J gene TRBJ1-6, with 12 nucleotides matching TRBD1. V lost 1 base and J lost 11; bases outside the gene matches: 9. This CDR3 region has 17 residues. Germline loops: CDR1 SGHVS, CDR2 FQNEAQ. CDR3 region: CASSLGGQGAIAAPLHF. CDR3 in DNA: TGTGCCAGCAGCTTAGGGGGACAGGGGGCAATCGCGGCACCCCTCCACTTT. The variable domain in full, completed from reference TRBV7-8 and TRBJ1-6, reads GAGVSQSPRYKVAKRGQDVALRCDPISGHVSLFWYQQALGQGPEFLTYFQNEAQLDKSGLPSDRFFAERPEGSVSTLKIQRTQQEDSAVYLCASSLGGQGAIAAPLHFGNGTRLTVT.

This chain joins TRBV7-2 and TRBJ2-3; D may be TRBD1 or TRBD2 (5 bases each). The CDR3 is made up of 14 amino acids. The V end lost 6 bases, the J end lost 0 bases, and 10 bases lay between the germline ends. Germline CDR1 SGHTA, CDR2 FQGNSA. The CDR3: CASRGTMSTDTQYF. The CDR3 region has the DNA TGTGCCAGCAGGGGGACGATGAGCACAGATACGCAGTATTTT.

This chain joins TRBV27 and TRBJ1-5; 9 bases are a match to TRBD1. V trimming: 8 bases; J trimming: 2 bases; junction bases outside the gene matches: 13. Looked up from germline, CDR1 is MNHEY and CDR2 is SMNVEV (reference sequence). CDR3 length: 17 amino acids. In nucleotides, the CDR3 is TGTGCCAGCCCCCTATGGACAGGGGAGGAAGGCAATCAGCCCCAGCATTTT. Protein sequence: CASPLWTGEEGNQPQHF.

This clone was recorded only once. CDR3: CASSAPGGYEQYF. The CDR3 DNA follows: TGTGCCAGCAGTGCCCCCGGGGGCTACGAGCAGTACTTC. The genes are TRBV6-5 and TRBJ2-7; D perhaps matches TRBD2 (6 bases). Deletions cut 5 bases from V and 3 bases from J, with 11 bases between. The CDR3 runs 13 residues. Germline assignment: CDR1 MNHEY and CDR2 SVGAGI.

V and J are TRBV4-2 and TRBJ2-5, with TRBD2 matching over 8 bases. CDR3 size: 16 residues. In germline, CDR1 is LGHNA, CDR2 YNFKEQ. The J segment lost 1 base and the V segment lost 1 base, leaving 5 bases of the junction unmatched. The CDR3 coding sequence is TGTGCCAGCAGCCAAGGCGCGGGGGGCCGCCAAGAGACCCAGTACTTC. Its protein product is CASSQGAGGRQETQYF.

The V and J genes are TRBV25-1 and TRBJ2-7; maybe TRBD1 (6 bases). V was clipped by 8 bases and J by 2 bases, with 19 bases between them. Germline V gives CDR1 MGHDK, CDR2 SYGVNS. This CDR3 is built from 15 residues. For the CDR3, the DNA is TGTGCCAGCGCTAACCAGGGGCTGAGTACCTACGAGCAGTACTTC. It specifies CASANQGLSTYEQYF.

This clone was found once. The chain couples TRBV7-2 to TRBJ1-5; D perhaps matches TRBD1 (5 bases). Trimming pared 2 bases from V and 4 bases from J, leaving 18 bases between. Germline V lookup: CDR1 SGHTA, CDR2 FQGNSA. The CDR3 runs 17 residues. This CDR3 is CASSLLWSGRSNQPQHF. The CDR3 coding sequence is TGTGCCAGCAGCTTACTCTGGTCAGGGAGGTCTAATCAGCCCCAGCATTTT.

The CDR3 protein is CATRGIQETQYF. CDR3 DNA: TGTGCCACCCGAGGCATCCAAGAGACCCAGTACTTC. This chain uses TRBV27 with TRBJ2-5; D is unresolved. The ends were cut back, 10 bases at V and 1 base at J, with 10 bases in the middle. This CDR3 has 12 amino acids. Germline V lookup: CDR1 MNHEY, CDR2 SMNVEV (reference sequence).

The chain has TRBV5-4 and TRBJ1-2; a weak D match, TRBD1 (6 bases). The germline V and J ends were trimmed by 2 bases and 2 bases, with 13 bases remaining between them. Germline V gene data show CDR1 as SGHNT and CDR2 as YYREEE (reference sequence). This CDR3 is built from 15 residues. The CDR3 nucleotides are TGTGCCAGCAGCTTACCGGGACACAGAAACTATGGCTACACCTTC. Amino acids: CASSLPGHRNYGYTF. Complete variable domain (other parts from reference TRBV5-4 and TRBJ1-2): ETGVTQSPTHLIKTRGQQVTLRCSSQSGHNTVSWYQQALGQGPQFIFQYYREEENGRGNFPPRFSGLQFPNYSSELNVNALELDDSALYLCASSLPGHRNYGYTFGSGTRLTVV.

The chain couples TRBV11-2 to TRBJ1-3; D remains unclear. The V end was cut by 3 bases, the J end by 4 bases, with 10 bases between. The germline CDR1 and CDR2 sequences are SGHAT and FQNNGV. The CDR3 consists of 14 residues. DNA of the CDR3: TGTGCCAGCAGCTTTGCGGATGCAGGAAACACCATATATTTT. It encodes CASSFADAGNTIYF.

The chain is built from TRBV2 and TRBJ1-3; 7 bases agree with TRBD1. The length of the CDR3 is 14 residues. In germline, CDR1 is SNHLY, CDR2 FYNNEI. Losses at the gene ends were 2 bases for V and 15 bases for J; bases not matched to a gene: 13. The CDR3 protein is CASSEPRDSQIGYF. The CDR3 coding sequence is TGTGCCAGCAGTGAACCCAGGGACAGCCAAATTGGATATTTT.

The rearrangement joins TRBV7-9 to TRBJ2-2, with no clear D. With 3 bases removed from V and 7 bases from J, the gap between germline ends came to 6 bases. The CDR3 runs 12 residues. Germline CDR1 SEHNR, CDR2 FQNEAQ (reference sequence). The CDR3 bases are TGTGCCAGCAGCTTTTCGTTCGGGGAGCTGTTTTTT. Amino acid sequence: CASSFSFGELFF. The whole variable domain, remainder taken from reference TRBV7-9 and TRBJ2-2, is DTGVSQNPRHKITKRGQNVTFRCDPISEHNRLYWYRQTLGQGPEFLTYFQNEAQLEKSRLLSDRFSAERPKGSFSTLEIQRTEQGDSAMYLCASSFSFGELFFGEGSRLTVL.

This chain links TRBV28 with TRBJ2-7, with a possible D match to TRBD1 (5 bases). The germline CDR1 and CDR2 sequences are MDHEN and SYDVKM. Trimming left V 5 bases short and J 9 bases short, with 23 bases between. The CDR3 runs to 15 residues. CDR3 residues: CASSPDKDLYERQYF. CDR3 nucleotides: TGTGCCAGCAGTCCGGACAAGGACCTCTACGAGCGGCAGTACTTC.

The CDR3 is CASSRRGGTRATDTQYF. CDR3 nucleotide sequence: TGTGCCAGCAGCAGGAGGGGAGGGACGAGGGCGACAGATACGCAGTATTTT. V gene TRBV5-8 combines with J gene TRBJ2-3; 7 bases are a match to TRBD2. The germline CDR1 and CDR2 sequences are SGHTS and YDEGEE. The CDR3 is made up of 17 amino acids. J gave up 3 bases and V 4 bases, and 14 bases lay outside the gene matches.

The V gene is TRBV5-1, the J gene TRBJ2-1; tentatively, D is TRBD1 or TRBD2 (6 bases each). Trimming took off 6 bases at V and 10 bases at J, with 20 bases between the two ends. The CDR3 is 14 residues long. Germline values: CDR1 SGHRS, CDR2 YFSETQ. CDR3: CASNTGGSTREQFF. For the CDR3, the DNA is TGCGCCAGCAACACCGGGGGCTCAACCAGGGAGCAGTTCTTC.

This clone was found a few times. This rearrangement joins TRBV15 to TRBJ2-3; 9 nucleotides match TRBD2. The V gene's germline CDR1 is LNHNV and CDR2 YYDKDF (reference sequence). The length of the CDR3 is 17 residues. After removal of 4 bases from V and 9 bases from J, the junction contained 17 bases not matched to a gene. CDR3 protein: CATSISGGGLAGNTQYF. The CDR3 region has the DNA TGTGCCACCAGCATCTCCGGAGGAGGGCTAGCGGGGAACACGCAGTATTTT.

This clone has only a few counts. The chain employs TRBV6-5 and TRBJ1-2; a weak D match, TRBD1 (5 bases). V gave up 6 bases and J gave up 7 bases, with 12 bases separating them. Germline CDR1 and CDR2: MNHEY and SVGAGI. The CDR3 is 12 amino acids. Here the CDR3 reads CASRTVGGGYTF. The CDR3 bases are TGTGCCAGCAGGACAGTCGGGGGTGGCTACACCTTC.

This clone showed up just a few times. This rearrangement joins TRBV2 to TRBJ1-2; TRBD1 is a possible D gene (5 bases). Germline V gene lookup returns CDR1 SNHLY and CDR2 FYNNEI. The CDR3 length is 18 residues. V was shortened by 8 bases and J by 2 bases, with 27 bases between the two germline ends. CDR3 in DNA: TGTGCCAGCCATCCATTGTCCGTCCCGACGACAGTCAACTATGGCTACACCTTC. Translated, it gives CASHPLSVPTTVNYGYTF.

The genes are TRBV15 and TRBJ2-7; no definite D call. V dropped 0 bases and J dropped 3 bases, with 12 bases sitting between them. CDR1 and CDR2 from the germline V gene are LNHNV and YYDKDF (reference sequence). The CDR3 spans 15 residues. CDR3 in DNA: TGTGCCACCAGCAGAGACAGGATTAGTCGCTACGAGCAGTACTTC. Protein sequence: CATSRDRISRYEQYF.

This clone was seen only once. The rearrangement joins TRBV19 to TRBJ1-2; D is unresolved. Per the germline V gene, CDR1 is LNHDA and CDR2 is SQIVND (reference sequence). The V and J ends lost 7 bases and 2 bases respectively, with 20 bases between them. The CDR3 has 16 residues. The CDR3 protein is CASMAPLGRINYGYTF. The CDR3 DNA follows: TGTGCCAGTATGGCCCCTTTGGGGAGGATAAACTATGGCTACACCTTC.

CDR3 DNA sequence: TGTGCCAGCAGACACGGACAGGGATTTCCTGAAGCTTTCTTT. It is translated as CASRHGQGFPEAFF. The gene calls are TRBV5-5 and TRBJ1-1; 8 nucleotides match TRBD1. The length of the CDR3 is 14 residues. CDR1 and CDR2 from the germline V gene are SGHKS and YYEKEE (reference sequence). The V and J ends lost 5 bases and 6 bases, in that order; junction bases with no gene match: 9.

This clone showed up just once. This chain joins TRBV11-3 and TRBJ2-7; TRBD1 is a possible D gene (6 bases). The CDR3 is 13 amino acids. Trimming pared 0 bases from V and 6 bases from J, leaving 9 bases between. The germline gives CDR1 SGHNT, CDR2 YENEEA. For the CDR3, the DNA is TGTGCCAGCAGCTTAGATGGGGGCAGCGAGCAGTACTTC. The encoded protein is CASSLDGGSEQYF. The full variable domain, rest sourced from reference TRBV11-3 and TRBJ2-7, is EAGVVQSPRYKIIEKKQPVAFWCNPISGHNTLYWYLQNLGQGPELLIRYENEEAVDDSQLPKDRFSAERLKGVDSTLKIQPAELGDSAVYLCASSLDGGSEQYFGPGTRLTVT.

V gene TRBV4-3 combines with J gene TRBJ2-7, with 7 bases fitting TRBD1. Germline CDR1 reads LGHNA; CDR2 reads YSLEER. This CDR3 has 17 amino acids. V was pared by 3 bases and J by 4 bases, with 15 bases of the junction left unmatched. This CDR3 is CASSQGQTVLEGYEQYF. In DNA, the CDR3 is TGCGCCAGCAGCCAGGGACAGACGGTCCTTGAGGGGTACGAGCAGTACTTC.

The chain has TRBV28 and TRBJ1-2; D remains ambiguous. This CDR3 is built from 13 residues. Germline V gene lookup returns CDR1 MDHEN and CDR2 SYDVKM. Trimming removed 6 bases from V and 4 bases from J, with 12 bases in between. The CDR3 nucleotides are TGTGCCAGCAGCCCGCCCGTAATCTATGGCTACACCTTC. Protein sequence: CASSPPVIYGYTF.

The V and J genes are TRBV13 and TRBJ2-5; no clear D gene. The CDR3 runs 14 residues. From germline, CDR1 is PRHDT and CDR2 FYEKMQ (reference sequence). V shed 4 bases and J shed 7 bases, with 16 bases lying between them. The DNA for the CDR3 is TGTGCCAGCAGCTCCCGGGCCCCCCCGGGGACCCAGTACTTC. Translating gives CASSSRAPPGTQYF.

This rearrangement joins TRBV6-6 to TRBJ2-1, with 13 bases matching TRBD2. The CDR3 is 15 residues long. Germline V gene lookup returns CDR1 MNHNY and CDR2 SVGAGI (reference sequence). The V segment lost 5 bases and the J segment 4 bases; nucleotides outside the gene matches: 2. The CDR3 reads CASSPTSGGYNEQFF. Written as DNA, the CDR3 is TGTGCCAGCAGTCCGACTAGCGGGGGGTACAATGAGCAGTTCTTC.